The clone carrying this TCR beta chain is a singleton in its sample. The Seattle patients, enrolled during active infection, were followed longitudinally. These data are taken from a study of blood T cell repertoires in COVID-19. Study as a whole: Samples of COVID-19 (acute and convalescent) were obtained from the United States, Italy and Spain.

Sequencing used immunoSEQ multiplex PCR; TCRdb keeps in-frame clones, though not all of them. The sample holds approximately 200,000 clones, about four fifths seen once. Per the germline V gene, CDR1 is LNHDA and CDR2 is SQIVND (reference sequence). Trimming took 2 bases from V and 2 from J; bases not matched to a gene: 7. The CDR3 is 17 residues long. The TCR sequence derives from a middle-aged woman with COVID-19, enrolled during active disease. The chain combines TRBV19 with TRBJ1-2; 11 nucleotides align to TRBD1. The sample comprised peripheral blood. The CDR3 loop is CASSISLRTGGNYGYTF. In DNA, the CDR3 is TGTGCCAGTAGTATAAGCTTAAGGACAGGGGGCAACTATGGCTACACCTTC.